The 30 T cell receptor beta chains listed next were all sequenced from one sample in a study of blood T cell repertoires in COVID-19. The table came from immunoSEQ multiplex PCR; TCRdb's copy has only in-frame clones and leaves some out. The profile shows approximately 70,000 clones, around 90% of them singletons. Material for sequencing was peripheral blood. The receptors originated from a man in his forties or fifties with COVID-19, enrolled during active disease.

V and J are TRBV24-1 and TRBJ2-3; TRBD1 might be the D (6 bases). This CDR3 has 15 residues. With 4 bases removed from V and 1 base from J, the gap between germline ends came to 11 bases. Germline CDR1 is KGHDR and CDR2 is SFDVKD. In nucleotides, the CDR3 is TGTGCCACCAGTGAGTCAGGGGCTGGCACAGATACGCAGTATTTT. Encoded protein: CATSESGAGTDTQYF.

The chain employs TRBV9 and TRBJ1-2; TRBD1 might be the D (6 bases). Per germline, CDR1 SGDLS and CDR2 YYNGEE. V lost 0 bases and J 4 bases, leaving 16 bases between the germline ends. The CDR3 spans 16 residues. DNA of the CDR3: TGTGCCAGCAGCGTAGCTGGGACAAGAGTAGTCTATGGCTACACCTTC. Its protein product is CASSVAGTRVVYGYTF.

V gene TRBV19 combines with J gene TRBJ1-3, with TRBD1 as a possible D gene (5 bases). Germline assignment: CDR1 LNHDA and CDR2 SQIVND (reference sequence). The CDR3 length is 15 residues. Trimming took 10 bases from V and 0 from J, leaving 16 bases between them. The DNA of the CDR3 is TGTGCCACCGCCCCAGGGCAAATCTCTGGAAACACCATATATTTT. Amino acid sequence: CATAPGQISGNTIYF.

J is TRBJ1-5 and V is TRBV5-1; no clear D. Germline V gene sequence: CDR1 SGHRS, CDR2 YFSETQ. V was shortened by 2 bases and J by 2 bases, with 8 bases between the two germline ends. This CDR3 has 14 residues. CDR3 sequence reads: CASSFGSGNQPQHF. CDR3 nucleotide sequence: TGCGCCAGCAGCTTCGGGTCGGGCAATCAGCCCCAGCATTTT.

The gene calls are TRBV6-1 and TRBJ1-2; the D gene is possibly TRBD1 (5 bases). Germline assignment: CDR1 MNHNS and CDR2 SASEGT. V was cut by 3 bases and J by 6 bases, with 11 bases left in between. This CDR3 has 13 amino acids. CDR3 coding DNA: TGTGCCAGCAGTGAGGGCGACAGTAATGGCTACACCTTC. It encodes CASSEGDSNGYTF.

The V gene is TRBV7-3, the J gene TRBJ2-5; D is perhaps TRBD1 (6 bases). Germline CDR1 is SGHTA and CDR2 is FQGTGA. V was clipped by 2 bases and J by 5 bases, with 9 bases between them. The CDR3 covers 13 residues. CDR3 DNA sequence: TGTGCCAGCAGCTTAGGACAGACGGAGACCCAGTACTTC. It translates to CASSLGQTETQYF.

CDR3 coding DNA: TGTGCCTGGAGAGGACAGGGGGCGTACCCGTCTGCTAACTATGGCTACACCTTC. Protein: CAWRGQGAYPSANYGYTF. This rearrangement joins TRBV30 to TRBJ1-2; 11 bases map to TRBD1. The germline V gene encodes CDR1 GTSNPN and CDR2 SVGIG (reference sequence). The V and J ends lost 3 bases and 0 bases, in that order; junction bases with no gene match: 12. This CDR3 spans 18 amino acids.

The chain uses TRBV5-1 and TRBJ2-1; D might be TRBD1 (8 bases). Germline assignment: CDR1 SGHRS and CDR2 YFSETQ. This CDR3 spans 16 amino acids. Trimming cost V 0 bases and J 8 bases, with 18 bases left between them. The CDR3 nucleotides read TGCGCCAGCAGCTTGGCCCAGGGGGCGGGGGTCGATGAGCAGTTCTTC. As protein: CASSLAQGAGVDEQFF.

V gene TRBV5-1 combines with J gene TRBJ2-3; D possibly corresponds to TRBD2 (6 bases). The CDR3 loop spans 17 amino acids. Trimming pared 0 bases from V and 0 bases from J, leaving 14 bases between. Germline V gene data show CDR1 as SGHRS and CDR2 as YFSETQ. The CDR3 here is CASSLEVAASSTDTQYF. The CDR3 DNA is TGCGCCAGCAGCTTGGAGGTAGCGGCTTCTAGCACAGATACGCAGTATTTT.

The chain recombines TRBV6-2 or TRBV6-3 with TRBJ2-7; 13 bases fit TRBD2. The V segment lost 0 bases and the J segment 4 bases; nucleotides outside the gene matches: 3. Germline V gene data show CDR1 as MNHEY and CDR2 as SVGEGT. The CDR3 extends over 16 amino acids. CDR3 in amino acids: CASSYSRGLAGYEQYF. For the CDR3, the DNA is TGTGCCAGCAGTTACTCCCGGGGACTAGCGGGGTACGAGCAGTACTTC.

The genes are TRBV3-1 (or the pseudogene TRBV3-2) and TRBJ2-1; D is perhaps TRBD2 (6 bases). The ends were cut back, 8 bases at V and 2 bases at J, with 16 bases in the middle. This CDR3 spans 15 amino acids. Germline V lookup: CDR1 LGHDT, CDR2 YNNKEL (reference sequence). The CDR3: CASAKTGEAYNEQFF. CDR3 nucleotide sequence: TGTGCCAGCGCAAAGACGGGGGAAGCCTACAATGAGCAGTTCTTC.

In nucleotides, the CDR3 is TGTGCCAGCAGTTACCCCCTCAAGGGGAGGAATAACTATGGCTACACCTTC. It encodes CASSYPLKGRNNYGYTF. V and J are TRBV6-2 or TRBV6-3 and TRBJ1-2; tentative D call: TRBD1 (5 bases). The ends were cut back, 2 bases at V and 1 base at J, with 17 bases in the middle. The germline CDR1 and CDR2 sequences are MNHEY and SVGEGT. The CDR3 has 17 amino acids.

DNA of the CDR3: TGCGCCAGCAACCTGGGGGGGCAGGATTCACCCCTCCACTTT. Protein: CASNLGGQDSPLHF. The chain combines TRBV5-1 with TRBJ1-6; D might be TRBD1 (6 bases). The CDR3 is 14 residues long. Germline assignment: CDR1 SGHRS and CDR2 YFSETQ. Trimming removed 6 bases from V and 8 bases from J, with 15 bases in between.

The rearrangement links TRBV5-1 to TRBJ1-6; 9 nucleotides match TRBD1. Germline V gene sequence: CDR1 SGHRS, CDR2 YFSETQ. This CDR3 contains 16 residues. With 3 bases clipped from V and 6 bases from J, the junction kept 7 bases outside the gene matches. The CDR3 DNA reads as TGCGCCAGCAGCTCTAACCCGGGACAGGGTAATTCACCCCTCCACTTT. As protein: CASSSNPGQGNSPLHF. The full variable domain, rest sourced from reference TRBV5-1 and TRBJ1-6, is KAGVTQTPRYLIKTRGQQVTLSCSPISGHRSVSWYQQTPGQGLQFLFEYFSETQRNKGNFPGRFSGRQFSNSRSEMNVSTLELGDSALYLCASSSNPGQGNSPLHFGNGTRLTVT.

This chain uses TRBV5-4 with TRBJ2-6; possibly TRBD2 for D (5 bases). CDR3 size: 18 residues. Germline V gene data show CDR1 as SGHNT and CDR2 as YYREEE (reference sequence). V lost 2 bases and J 0 bases, leaving 15 bases between the germline ends. The CDR3 DNA is TGTGCCAGCAGCTTTCGGAAAGGGAGCTCCTCTGGGGCCAACGTCCTGACTTTC. Amino acids: CASSFRKGSSSGANVLTF. The entire variable domain, with the rest obtained from reference TRBV5-4 and TRBJ2-6, is as follows: ETGVTQSPTHLIKTRGQQVTLRCSSQSGHNTVSWYQQALGQGPQFIFQYYREEENGRGNFPPRFSGLQFPNYSSELNVNALELDDSALYLCASSFRKGSSSGANVLTFGAGSRLTVL.

This clone was observed a single time. V usage is TRBV2 and J usage is TRBJ2-3; 8 bases are shared with TRBD1. The CDR3 loop spans 14 amino acids. V lost 6 bases to trimming and J lost 5 bases; unmatched junction nucleotides: 7. Looked up from germline, CDR1 is SNHLY and CDR2 is FYNNEI. The CDR3 coding sequence is TGTGCCAGCAGGGACCGGACAGGGAGAGATACGCAGTATTTT. This translates into CASRDRTGRDTQYF.

The J gene is TRBJ2-5, the V gene TRBV4-2, with 10 bases matching TRBD2. Germline V gives CDR1 LGHNA, CDR2 YNFKEQ. The CDR3 has 16 residues. V lost 1 base and J lost 1; bases outside the gene matches: 3. Written as DNA, the CDR3 is TGTGCCAGCAGCCAAGGGCCTAGCGGGGGCCAAGAGACCCAGTACTTC. Residues: CASSQGPSGGQETQYF.

This chain joins TRBV7-9 and TRBJ1-4, with 9 bases lining up with TRBD1. The CDR3 consists of 14 residues. The junction had 4 bases not matched to a gene; V was cut back by 6 bases and J by 5 bases. CDR1 is SEHNR and CDR2 is FQNEAQ in the germline V gene (reference sequence). The CDR3: CASRPGTGNEKLFF. The CDR3 bases are TGTGCCAGCAGGCCCGGGACAGGGAATGAAAAACTGTTTTTT.

This chain joins TRBV6-4 and TRBJ1-1, with a possible D match to TRBD1 (6 bases). Germline values: CDR1 MRHNA, CDR2 SNTAGT. The CDR3 runs to 15 residues. V lost 0 bases and J 4 bases, leaving 12 bases between the germline ends. CDR3 residues: CASSDSGTGSTEAFF. The CDR3 nucleotides read TGTGCCAGCAGTGACTCGGGTACAGGGTCCACTGAAGCTTTCTTT.

This clone appeared a few times. The chain carries TRBV27 and TRBJ1-2; TRBD1 aligns across 7 bases. This CDR3 comprises 14 residues. The V gene's germline CDR1 is MNHEY and CDR2 SMNVEV (reference sequence). V gave up 5 bases and J gave up 5 bases; unmatched junction bases: 8. CDR3 sequence: CASSVRDSGYGYTF. DNA for the CDR3: TGTGCCAGCAGTGTCCGGGACAGTGGATATGGCTACACCTTC.

This chain links TRBV2 with TRBJ1-1; D is possibly TRBD1 (5 bases). Trimming took off 5 bases at V and 5 bases at J, with 15 bases between the two ends. CDR3 length: 14 residues. Germline CDR1 and CDR2: SNHLY and FYNNEI. CDR3 in DNA: TGTGCCAGCAGTCTGGGGGGTTTGGGGACTGAAGCTTTCTTT. This codes for CASSLGGLGTEAFF.

V gene TRBV30 combines with J gene TRBJ1-2; D not resolved. The V gene's germline CDR1 is GTSNPN and CDR2 SVGIG (reference sequence). V was cut by 4 bases and J by 2 bases, with 11 bases left in between. This CDR3 contains 13 residues. This chain's CDR3 is CAWNSPRNYGYTF. CDR3 bases: TGTGCCTGGAACAGCCCCAGGAACTATGGCTACACCTTC.

The chain joins TRBV25-1 to TRBJ1-2; D possibly corresponds to TRBD1 (5 bases). This CDR3 is 11 amino acids long. The V gene lost 5 bases and the J gene lost 5 bases, with 6 bases spanning the gap. Germline loops: CDR1 MGHDK, CDR2 SYGVNS. CDR3 in DNA: TGTGCCAGCAGTCCAGGGTATGGCTACACCTTC. Translation: CASSPGYGYTF.

The J gene is TRBJ2-6, the V gene TRBV19; 8 bases are shared with TRBD1. This CDR3 region has 16 residues. In germline, CDR1 is LNHDA, CDR2 SQIVND (reference sequence). Trimming cost V 5 bases and J 3 bases; bases outside gene matches: 6. CDR3 coding DNA: TGTGCCAGTAGTCGCCAGGGGGCGGGTGGGGCCAACGTCCTGACTTTC. This codes for CASSRQGAGGANVLTF.

The genes are TRBV13 and TRBJ2-7; TRBD2 agrees at 11 bases. The trim removed 5 bases at V and 4 bases at J, leaving 7 bases unmatched. The germline V gene encodes CDR1 PRHDT and CDR2 FYEKMQ (reference sequence). The CDR3 loop spans 15 amino acids. CDR3 region: CASSQQLAGAYEQYF. The DNA for the CDR3 is TGTGCCAGCAGCCAACAACTAGCGGGGGCTTACGAGCAGTACTTC.

The J gene is TRBJ1-1, the V gene TRBV29-1; a possible D gene is TRBD1 (5 bases). The V end lost 4 bases, the J end lost 4 bases, and 16 bases lay between the germline ends. The CDR3 spans 14 residues. Germline CDR1 SQVTM, CDR2 ANQGSEA. CDR3 protein: CSVVGVSGVTEAFF. The CDR3 nucleotides are TGCAGCGTTGTAGGAGTTTCGGGGGTCACTGAAGCTTTCTTT. Variable domain in full (rest from reference TRBV29-1 and TRBJ1-1): SAVISQKPSRDICQRGTSLTIQCQVDSQVTMMFWYRQQPGQSLTLIATANQGSEATYESGFVIDKFPISRPNLTFSTLTVSNMSPEDSSIYLCSVVGVSGVTEAFFGQGTRLTVV.

The chain carries TRBV2 and TRBJ2-1; the D gene is possibly TRBD2 (5 bases). The CDR3 has 14 amino acids. Per germline, CDR1 SNHLY and CDR2 FYNNEI. The germline V and J ends were trimmed by 3 bases and 6 bases, with 12 bases remaining between them. The CDR3 loop is CASSDSSEGNEQFF. CDR3 DNA sequence: TGTGCCAGCAGTGACTCTAGTGAGGGCAATGAGCAGTTCTTC.

The V gene is TRBV4-1, the J gene TRBJ2-1, with 7 bases fitting TRBD1. This CDR3 region has 17 residues. The V gene's germline CDR1 is MGHRA and CDR2 YSYEKL. V lost 0 bases and J lost 6; bases outside the gene matches: 11. The CDR3 nucleotides read TGCGCCAGCAGCCAAGAATGGGGACAGTGGGTAGGCAATGAGCAGTTCTTC. Translated: CASSQEWGQWVGNEQFF.

This chain links TRBV7-6 with TRBJ1-1; D unclear. The germline V gene has CDR1 SGHVS and CDR2 FNYEAQ. The CDR3 loop spans 15 amino acids. V was pared by 3 bases and J by 3 bases, with 14 bases between. The DNA of the CDR3 is TGTGCCAGCAGCTTCACAAATCGACGGGACACTGAAGCTTTCTTT. As protein: CASSFTNRRDTEAFF.

J is TRBJ1-1 and V is TRBV12-3 or TRBV12-4; D gene unclear. This CDR3 has 12 amino acids. V lost 1 base to trimming and J lost 4 bases, with 4 bases between them. The CDR3 nucleotides read TGTGCCAGCAGTTTAGGGCCCACTGAAGCTTTCTTT. This gives the protein CASSLGPTEAFF.